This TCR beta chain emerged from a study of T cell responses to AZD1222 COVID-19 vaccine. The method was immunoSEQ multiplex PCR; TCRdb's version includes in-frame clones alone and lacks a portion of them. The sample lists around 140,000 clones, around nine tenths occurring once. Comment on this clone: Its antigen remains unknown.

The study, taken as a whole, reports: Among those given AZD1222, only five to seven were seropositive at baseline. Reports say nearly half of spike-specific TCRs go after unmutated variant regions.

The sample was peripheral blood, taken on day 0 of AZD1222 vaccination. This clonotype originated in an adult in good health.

CDR3 in amino acids: CASSPNLVTSQQFF. CDR3 DNA sequence: TGTGCCAGCAGTCCCAATCTCGTCACGTCCCAGCAGTTCTTC. The chain combines TRBV27 with TRBJ2-1; no firm D call. V was shortened by 5 bases and J by 11 bases, with 19 bases between the two germline ends. CDR1 and CDR2 from the germline V gene are MNHEY and SMNVEV (reference sequence). The CDR3 spans 14 residues.